Sequencing of this TCR beta chain was carried out in a study of blood T cell repertoires in COVID-19 (dated by TCRdb to the early 2020s). Background for the entire study: Samples covering the acute and convalescent phases of COVID-19 were provided by collaborators in the United States, Italy and Spain. The material from the prospective study consisted of cDNA or gDNA derived from T cells, B-cell-depleted T cells, or PBMCs. The samples were drawn from two sources: the first 160 participants of the ongoing ImmuneRACE study, and 950 to 1,500 subjects contributed by 6 global collaborators. The dataset comprised deeply sampled blood TCRbeta repertoires from subjects exposed to, actively infected with, or recovered from COVID-19. A freely available public database, intended as a resource for researchers studying the immune response to SARS-CoV-2, is where the repertoires were released. Where HLA class I and class II types were available, the types were taken from metadata supplied by the sample provider, not from assay-based typing. Nearly every sample came with metadata listing a de-identified subject ID, COVID-19 status, age in years and sex.

The junction shows trimming of 3 bases on V and 10 bases on J, plus 16 bases between the germline ends. CDR1 is given as MDHEN and CDR2 as SYDVKM, both from the germline V gene. Spanning cysteine to phenylalanine, the CDR3 consists of 14 amino acids. The CDR3 DNA has 42 bases and is translated from base 1. TCRbeta CDR3 regions were amplified from genomic DNA by means of the immunoSEQ Assay, a bias-controlled multiplex PCR. On the study's bioinformatics: The number of nucleated cells in each sample was estimated by amplification of reference gene primers within the assay. To quantify the absolute abundance of each unique TCRbeta CDR3 rearrangement, sequence reads were collapsed and filtered. Productive Simpson clonality was computed per sample as the square root of Simpson's diversity index over productive rearrangements. The table comes from immuneACCESS by way of TCRdb, which keeps in-frame sequences with V and J called. Part of the clones is missing from these tables; in studies checked, under half for an unresolved V gene and the rest for unknown reasons. V and J calls and clone size are those listed in that table; D and trimming were worked out from the DNA. Counted in this sample were fewer than 90,000 clones; over 90% of them appeared once. The biggest ten clones account for less than 5% of the sample.

On the study overall, not on this receptor specifically: The quantity of clinical and demographic metadata differed by source and by participant and was supplied without curation.

Worth noting for this clone: Its antigen remains undetermined. No qualities accompany the bases; no much larger clone lies one base away.

Collaborating institutions collected whole blood in K2EDTA tubes following their own protocols. For TCRbeta analysis, collaborators shipped samples in one of three forms: frozen whole blood, isolated PBMCs, or DNA extracted from either of those sample types. Sequenced sample: peripheral blood. The chain couples TRBV28 to TRBJ1-5, and the D gene may be TRBD1, 6 bases matching. The source is a human donor with active COVID-19. The donor label of this sample is uncertain. CDR3 sequence: CASSFRRGWDPQHF. The DNA sequence is TGTGCCAGCAGTTTCCGCAGGGGTTGGGACCCCCAGCATTTT.